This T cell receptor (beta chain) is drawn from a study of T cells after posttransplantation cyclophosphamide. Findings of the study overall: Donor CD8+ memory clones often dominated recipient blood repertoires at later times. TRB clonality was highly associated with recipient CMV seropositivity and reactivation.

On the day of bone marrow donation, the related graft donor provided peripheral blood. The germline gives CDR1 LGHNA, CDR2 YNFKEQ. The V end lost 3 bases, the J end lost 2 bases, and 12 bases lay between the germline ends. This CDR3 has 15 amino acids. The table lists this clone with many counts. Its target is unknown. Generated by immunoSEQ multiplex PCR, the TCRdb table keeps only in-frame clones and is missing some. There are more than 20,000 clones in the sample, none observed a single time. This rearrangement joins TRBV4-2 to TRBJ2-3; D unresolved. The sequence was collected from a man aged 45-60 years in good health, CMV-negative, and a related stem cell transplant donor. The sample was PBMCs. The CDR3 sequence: CASSQEEAPTDTQYF. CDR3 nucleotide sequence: TGTGCCAGCAGCCAGGAAGAGGCGCCCACAGATACGCAGTATTTT.